The clone carrying this T cell receptor (beta chain) was counted many times. Its antigen remains unknown. The sample comes from a study of early T cells in non-severe SARS-CoV-2 infection. At the level of the study: Sequencing was performed on bulk RNA from unsorted whole blood, leaving chains unpaired. Study results and caveats: VDJdb matches were skewed toward anti-spike CD8 T cell responses.

Germline V lookup: CDR1 MNHEY, CDR2 SVGEGT. The V and J ends lost 5 bases and 3 bases, in that order; junction bases with no gene match: 7. The CDR3 length is 16 residues. In the library, individual cDNA molecules carried attached unique molecular identifiers. From the 5' RACE reads, TCRdb called clonotypes with MiXCR, one entry per CDR3 protein. The sample lists roughly 52,000 distinct CDR3 sequences, 7% to 9% occurring once. The receptor was derived from an adult who was a healthcare worker with PCR-confirmed SARS-CoV-2 infection or an uninfected control (not recorded which). The material sequenced was whole blood. J is TRBJ2-3 and V is TRBV6-2 or TRBV6-3, with 11 bases identical to TRBD2. Written as DNA, the CDR3 is TGTGCCAGCAGTCTCACTAGCGGGAGAAGTACAGATACGCAGTATTTT. The encoded protein is CASSLTSGRSTDTQYF.